These 8 T cell receptor beta chains were sequenced from one sample in a study of regulatory T cells in long-lasting Graves disease. Sample time point: newly diagnosed GD, antithyroid drugs for less than 3 months. The TCR library was made from RNA that had been extracted from PBMCs in TRIzol. iRepertoire HTBI primers and Arm-PCR of CDR3 regions built TCR beta libraries. Using its own MiXCR run on the multiplex PCR reads, TCRdb lists one record per CDR3 protein. The sample yields a few hundred thousand distinct CDR3 sequences, roughly 15% seen once. Separately, the same data were catalogued under a study of T cells in Graves' hyperthyroidism and ophthalmopathy.

The specimen comprised peripheral blood mononuclear cells (PBMCs), sampled at new diagnosis, from a patient treated with antithyroid drugs. The source is a middle-aged woman with Graves disease.

This clonotype occurred a few times. The chain carries TRBV3-1 and TRBJ2-7; D ambiguous. The CDR3 totals 13 residues. V was trimmed by 1 base and J by 3 bases, leaving 7 bases between them. The germline V gene encodes CDR1 LGHDT and CDR2 YNNKEL (reference sequence). The CDR3 region is CASSQVRNYEQYF. CDR3 coding DNA: TGTGCCAGCAGCCAAGTGAGGAACTACGAGCAGTACTTC.

This clonotype was detected a few times. This rearrangement joins TRBV28 to TRBJ2-2, with D unresolved. The CDR3 runs 13 residues. Germline assignment: CDR1 MDHEN and CDR2 SYDVKM. Trimming stripped 3 bases from V and 5 bases from J, with 7 bases between. Here the CDR3 reads CASSFSWTGELFF. The CDR3 region has the DNA TGTGCCAGCAGTTTCTCTTGGACCGGGGAGCTGTTTTTT.

This clonotype has just a few counts. This chain joins TRBV19 and TRBJ2-1; TRBD1 agrees at 9 bases. Germline lookup yields CDR1 LNHDA and CDR2 SQIVND (reference sequence). J gave up 1 base and V 4 bases, and 8 bases lay outside the gene matches. The CDR3 has 17 residues. CDR3 nucleotide sequence: TGTGCCAGTAGTAAGGGCGTGGGACAGGGTTCCTACAATGAGCAGTTCTTC. This codes for CASSKGVGQGSYNEQFF.

The table lists this clonotype with many counts. The chain couples TRBV12-3 or TRBV12-4 to TRBJ2-5, with 7 nucleotides matching TRBD2. V was clipped by 3 bases and J by 4 bases; unmatched bases: 14. This CDR3 is 17 amino acids long. The CDR3 sequence: CASSLGGEGEVAETQYF. CDR3 DNA sequence: TGTGCCAGCAGTTTGGGAGGGGAGGGAGAAGTAGCAGAGACCCAGTACTTC.

This clonotype came up many times. The chain recombines TRBV11-2 with TRBJ1-2; D might be TRBD1 (6 bases). This CDR3 has 16 amino acids. In germline, CDR1 is SGHAT, CDR2 FQNNGV. V lost 5 bases, J lost 0 bases, and 16 bases lay in between. CDR3 amino acids: CASSPWTAGPNYGYTF. CDR3 nucleotides: TGTGCCAGCAGCCCTTGGACAGCCGGGCCTAACTATGGCTACACCTTC.

The chain combines TRBV7-9 with TRBJ2-2; D may correspond to TRBD1 or TRBD2 (5 bases each). This CDR3 spans 12 amino acids. V shed 5 bases and J shed 7 bases, with 8 bases lying between them. The germline V gene has CDR1 SEHNR and CDR2 FQNEAQ (reference sequence). CDR3 residues: CASSKRGGELFF. CDR3 nucleotides: TGTGCCAGCAGCAAGAGGGGCGGGGAGCTGTTTTTT.

A few counts support this clonotype. The CDR3 spells CSASVAGDAKNIQYF. CDR3 DNA sequence: TGCAGTGCTAGTGTCGCGGGAGACGCCAAAAACATTCAGTACTTC. The chain uses TRBV20-1 and TRBJ2-4, with TRBD2 matching 7 bases. The length of the CDR3 is 15 residues. V shed 3 bases, J shed 1 base, and the junction held 6 bases outside the gene matches. The V gene's germline CDR1 is DFQATT and CDR2 SNEGSKA (reference sequence).

This clonotype was seen ten or more times. CDR3 amino acids: CASRMNRGRLETQYF. CDR3 sequence (DNA): TGTGCCAGCCGAATGAACAGGGGGCGGTTGGAGACCCAGTACTTC. The V call is TRBV28, the J call TRBJ2-5; 9 bases match TRBD1. The J segment lost 5 bases and the V segment lost 8 bases, leaving 12 bases of the junction unmatched. There are 15 residues in the CDR3. CDR1 is MDHEN and CDR2 is SYDVKM in the germline V gene. Using reference TRBV28 and TRBJ2-5 for the parts outside the CDR3, the full variable domain is DVKVTQSSRYLVKRTGEKVFLECVQDMDHENMFWYRQDPGLGLRLIYFSYDVKMKEKGDIPEGYSVSREKKERFSLILESASTNQTSMYLCASRMNRGRLETQYFGPGTRLLVL.